These 29 T cell receptor beta chains were sequenced from one sample in a study of PD-1 blockade in classical Hodgkin lymphoma. As to time point: cycle 4 day 1 (C4D1), after more than 5 weeks of nivolumab. In every patient, relapse followed autologous stem cell transplantation, while exposure to brentuximab vedotin differed. The authors purified CD4+ T cells from thawed PBMCs by magnetic negative selection. Measured with immunoSEQ multiplex PCR; TCRdb has only the in-frame clones, and not every one. The table includes under 25,000 clones, 72% detected once. Sample: CD4+ T cells from blood, taken before the fourth cycle of nivolumab. Every receptor here comes from a human donor with classical Hodgkin lymphoma.

The chain links TRBV4-3 to TRBJ1-2; D perhaps matches TRBD1 (6 bases). Trimming took off 5 bases at V and 5 bases at J, with 21 bases between the two ends. The length of the CDR3 is 16 residues. Germline CDR1 LGHNA, CDR2 YSLEER. As DNA, the CDR3 is TGCGCCAGCAGCTCAGACCGTCGGACAGCCTCGTATGGCTACACCTTC. Translating gives CASSSDRRTASYGYTF.

This clone was detected a few times. The chain recombines TRBV10-3 with TRBJ1-2, with D perhaps matching TRBD1 (5 bases). Per the germline V gene, CDR1 is ENHRY and CDR2 is SYGVKD. The CDR3 has 15 residues. The V and J ends lost 0 bases and 3 bases respectively, with 11 bases between them. The CDR3 DNA sequence: TGTGCCATCAGTGAGTCGATGGGGACGTACTATGGCTACACCTTC. Its translation is CAISESMGTYYGYTF.

This sequence joins TRBV7-2 and TRBJ2-2, with D unclear. Germline CDR1 is SGHTA and CDR2 is FQGNSA. The V gene lost 1 base and the J gene lost 7 bases, with 7 bases spanning the gap. The CDR3 has 13 residues. CDR3: CASSLGGFGELFF. DNA for the CDR3: TGTGCCAGCAGCTTAGGGGGATTCGGGGAGCTGTTTTTT. Filled out from reference TRBV7-2 and TRBJ2-2, the complete variable domain reads GAGVSQSPSNKVTEKGKDVELRCDPISGHTALYWYRQSLGQGLEFLIYFQGNSAPDKSGLPSDRFSAERTGGSVSTLTIQRTQQEDSAVYLCASSLGGFGELFFGEGSRLTVL.

The chain employs TRBV5-4 and TRBJ2-5, with D unclear. Looked up from germline, CDR1 is SGHNT and CDR2 is YYREEE (reference sequence). This CDR3 contains 13 residues. V shed 0 bases and J shed 5 bases, with 8 bases lying between them. In DNA, the CDR3 is TGTGCCAGCAGCTTGGCGGGTCGGGAGACCCAGTACTTC. It yields the protein CASSLAGRETQYF.

This clone was recorded a few times. The chain carries TRBV7-9 and TRBJ2-3; D gene ambiguous. The germline V gene has CDR1 SEHNR and CDR2 FQNEAQ (reference sequence). V was pared by 0 bases and J by 5 bases, with 0 bases between. The CDR3 has 11 residues. Here the CDR3 reads CASSLADTQYF. CDR3 in DNA: TGTGCCAGCAGCTTAGCAGATACGCAGTATTTT. Complete variable domain (other parts from reference TRBV7-9 and TRBJ2-3): DTGVSQNPRHKITKRGQNVTFRCDPISEHNRLYWYRQTLGQGPEFLTYFQNEAQLEKSRLLSDRFSAERPKGSFSTLEIQRTEQGDSAMYLCASSLADTQYFGPGTRLTVL.

The chain recombines TRBV6-6 with TRBJ2-2; the D call may be TRBD1 or TRBD2 (6 bases each). Trimming removed 2 bases at V and 2 bases at J, with 12 bases between. Per germline, CDR1 MNHNY and CDR2 SVGAGI (reference sequence). The CDR3 has 16 amino acids. CDR3 sequence reads: CASSYAGHLNTGELFF. The CDR3 bases are TGTGCCAGCAGTTACGCGGGACACCTTAACACCGGGGAGCTGTTTTTT.

This chain uses TRBV19 with TRBJ2-7, with D tentatively TRBD1 or TRBD2 (5 bases each). The germline V gene encodes CDR1 LNHDA and CDR2 SQIVND (reference sequence). V lost 0 bases to trimming and J lost 4 bases, with 7 bases between them. This CDR3 has 13 amino acids. The CDR3 bases are TGTGCCAGTAGTATAGAAGGGACGTACGAGCAGTACTTC. Translation gives CASSIEGTYEQYF.

The rearrangement uses TRBV11-2 and TRBJ1-4; perhaps TRBD1 as D (6 bases). Germline V lookup: CDR1 SGHAT, CDR2 FQNNGV. CDR3 length equals 15 residues. Trimming shortened V by 4 bases and J by 5 bases, and 14 bases separated the two germline ends. The CDR3 DNA reads TGTGCCAGCAGCTCCGGACAGAATAACAATGAAAAACTGTTTTTT. Amino acid sequence: CASSSGQNNNEKLFF.

V is TRBV7-8 and J is TRBJ2-7; 9 bases are a match to TRBD2. V was clipped by 5 bases and J by 1 base; unmatched bases: 12. CDR1 SGHVS and CDR2 FQNEAQ come from the germline V gene. The CDR3 is made up of 17 amino acids. Here the CDR3 DNA reads TGTGCCAGCAGCCTGGGGAGACTAGCGGTTTATTCCTACGAGCAGTACTTC. As protein: CASSLGRLAVYSYEQYF.

This clone was recorded only once. This chain links TRBV19 with TRBJ2-7; TRBD1 matches at 9 bases. The CDR3 consists of 15 residues. With 8 bases clipped from V and 0 bases from J, the junction kept 8 bases outside the gene matches. Germline V lookup: CDR1 LNHDA, CDR2 SQIVND (reference sequence). The CDR3 nucleotides are TGTGCCAGTGACTCGGGACAGGGATTCTCCTACGAGCAGTACTTC. Translated, it gives CASDSGQGFSYEQYF.

In DNA, the CDR3 is TGTGCCAGCAGACGCACAGGGGAAGGAGGAAACACCATATATTTT. This translates into CASRRTGEGGNTIYF. The V call is TRBV27, the J call TRBJ1-3, with 7 bases identical to TRBD1. The trim removed 6 bases at V and 4 bases at J, leaving 9 bases unmatched. Germline loops: CDR1 MNHEY, CDR2 SMNVEV (reference sequence). The CDR3 is made up of 15 amino acids.

The chain couples TRBV6-5 to TRBJ2-7, with 7 bases matching TRBD2. CDR1 and CDR2 from the germline V gene are MNHEY and SVGAGI. This CDR3 has 13 amino acids. Unmatched junction bases numbered 13, after V lost 8 bases and J lost 9 bases. In DNA form, the CDR3 reads TGTGCCAGCGGTCAGAGCGGGGTAGCAAGGCAGTACTTC. Its translation is CASGQSGVARQYF.

This chain links TRBV7-2 with TRBJ1-1; no clear D. Per germline, CDR1 SGHTA and CDR2 FQGNSA. This CDR3 is 14 amino acids long. Trimming took off 2 bases at V and 1 base at J, with 8 bases between the two ends. The CDR3 reads CASSLLSSNTEAFF. Here the CDR3 DNA reads TGTGCCAGCAGCTTATTGAGCTCGAACACTGAAGCTTTCTTT.

The rearrangement joins TRBV6-6 to TRBJ2-7; 10 bases agree with TRBD1. Unmatched junction bases numbered 6, after V lost 5 bases and J lost 2 bases. Germline V CDR1 and CDR2: MNHNY, SVGAGI (reference sequence). This CDR3 is built from 15 residues. The CDR3: CASSKGQGRTYEQYF. CDR3 nucleotide sequence: TGTGCCAGCAGTAAGGGACAGGGGCGTACCTACGAGCAGTACTTC.

This chain uses TRBV6-6 with TRBJ1-1; TRBD1 matches 7 bases. The germline V gene encodes CDR1 MNHNY and CDR2 SVGAGI (reference sequence). This CDR3 region has 12 residues. J lost 10 bases, V lost 6 bases, and 8 bases had no gene match. CDR3 loop: CASRTTGVLAFF. CDR3 nucleotide sequence: TGTGCCAGCAGAACCACAGGGGTGCTAGCTTTCTTT.

The rearrangement links TRBV30 to TRBJ2-2; D remains ambiguous. Looked up from germline, CDR1 is GTSNPN and CDR2 is SVGIG (reference sequence). The CDR3 length is 16 residues. The V and J ends lost 0 bases and 3 bases respectively, with 14 bases between them. The CDR3 coding sequence is TGTGCCTGGAGTGTAAGGTGGGGATCGGACACCGGGGAGCTGTTTTTT. Translating gives CAWSVRWGSDTGELFF. The full variable domain, in which reference TRBV30 and TRBJ2-2 provide the parts outside the CDR3, is SQTIHQWPATLVQPVGSPLSLECTVEGTSNPNLYWYRQAAGRGLQLLFYSVGIGQISSEVPQNLSASRPQDRQFILSSKKLLLSDSGFYLCAWSVRWGSDTGELFFGEGSRLTVL.

The gene calls are TRBV7-8 and TRBJ2-5; D gene uncertain. The CDR3 is 15 residues long. The V end was cut by 5 bases, the J end by 1 base, with 14 bases between. CDR1 is SGHVS, CDR2 FQNEAQ, per germline. In nucleotides, the CDR3 is TGTGCCAGCAGCCCCACGGGCGCTTCCCAAGAGACCCAGTACTTC. Its protein is CASSPTGASQETQYF. The full variable domain, rest sourced from reference TRBV7-8 and TRBJ2-5, is GAGVSQSPRYKVAKRGQDVALRCDPISGHVSLFWYQQALGQGPEFLTYFQNEAQLDKSGLPSDRFFAERPEGSVSTLKIQRTQQEDSAVYLCASSPTGASQETQYFGPGTRLLVL.

This clone was counted once. The chain links TRBV2 to TRBJ2-1, with D possibly matching TRBD2 (5 bases). Germline-derived CDR1 and CDR2 are SNHLY and FYNNEI. CDR3 length equals 15 residues. V lost 2 bases, J lost 2 bases, and 10 bases lay in between. The CDR3, as DNA: TGTGCCAGCAGTGAAAAGCGGCGCACCTACAATGAGCAGTTCTTC. This translates into CASSEKRRTYNEQFF.

V gene TRBV5-1 combines with J gene TRBJ2-3; D remains unclear. The CDR3 has 11 residues. V shed 5 bases and J shed 5 bases, with 6 bases lying between them. Germline CDR1 reads SGHRS; CDR2 reads YFSETQ. The CDR3 coding sequence is TGCGCCAGCAGGGAAATAGATACGCAGTATTTT. This encodes CASREIDTQYF.

V is TRBV28 and J is TRBJ1-1; D is unclear. The CDR3 is 13 residues long. CDR1 is MDHEN and CDR2 is SYDVKM in the germline V gene. The V end was cut by 8 bases, the J end by 0 bases, with 10 bases between. CDR3 sequence: CASFVSMNTEAFF. CDR3 in DNA: TGTGCCAGCTTTGTGAGCATGAACACTGAAGCTTTCTTT.

The V call is TRBV5-1, the J call TRBJ2-1, with 7 bases that match TRBD2. CDR3 length equals 14 residues. V was clipped by 2 bases and J by 2 bases; unmatched bases: 1. Germline CDR1 reads SGHRS; CDR2 reads YFSETQ. The CDR3 protein is CASSLAGTYNEQFF. Here the CDR3 DNA reads TGCGCCAGCAGCTTAGCGGGGACCTACAATGAGCAGTTCTTC.

The genes are TRBV2 and TRBJ2-5, with 7 bases identical to TRBD1. Losses at the gene ends were 7 bases for V and 1 base for J; bases not matched to a gene: 6. Germline-derived CDR1 and CDR2 are SNHLY and FYNNEI. The CDR3 is made up of 14 amino acids. The chain's CDR3 is CASNRGRSQETQYF. CDR3 in DNA: TGTGCCAGCAACAGGGGAAGGAGCCAAGAGACCCAGTACTTC.

The chain combines TRBV9 with TRBJ2-5; D may be TRBD2 (5 bases). The CDR3 extends over 15 amino acids. Deletions cut 0 bases from V and 6 bases from J, with 15 bases between. In germline, CDR1 is SGDLS, CDR2 YYNGEE. The CDR3 is CASSVVGNPGQTQYF. The DNA for the CDR3 is TGTGCCAGCAGCGTAGTCGGGAACCCGGGTCAGACCCAGTACTTC.

V gene TRBV27 combines with J gene TRBJ1-5; D unresolved. The CDR3 runs to 13 residues. CDR1 and CDR2 from the germline V gene are MNHEY and SMNVEV (reference sequence). The V gene lost 4 bases and the J gene lost 1 base, with 5 bases spanning the gap. CDR3 coding DNA: TGTGCCAGCAGTTCCAAGAGCAATCAGCCCCAGCATTTT. This encodes CASSSKSNQPQHF.

The chain employs TRBV4-1 and TRBJ2-7, with D uncertain. V was cut by 2 bases and J by 3 bases, with 14 bases left in between. Germline V gives CDR1 MGHRA, CDR2 YSYEKL. CDR3 length: 15 amino acids. For the CDR3, the DNA is TGCGCCAGCAGCCAAAACCCCCAGAGAAACTACGAGCAGTACTTC. As protein: CASSQNPQRNYEQYF.

The V and J genes are TRBV7-2 and TRBJ1-2, with a tentative D call TRBD1 (6 bases). V was clipped by 5 bases and J by 4 bases, with 8 bases between them. CDR3 length: 12 residues. The germline V gene has CDR1 SGHTA and CDR2 FQGNSA. CDR3 bases: TGTGCCAGCAGCCAGGACAGCTATGGCTACACCTTC. The encoded protein is CASSQDSYGYTF. Looking up the rest from reference TRBV7-2 and TRBJ1-2 gives the full variable domain: GAGVSQSPSNKVTEKGKDVELRCDPISGHTALYWYRQSLGQGLEFLIYFQGNSAPDKSGLPSDRFSAERTGGSVSTLTIQRTQQEDSAVYLCASSQDSYGYTFGSGTRLTVV.

The chain links TRBV6-5 to TRBJ2-1, with 15 nucleotides matching TRBD2. The CDR3 consists of 14 residues. Germline V lookup: CDR1 MNHEY, CDR2 SVGAGI. Trimming cost V 8 bases and J 7 bases; bases outside gene matches: 3. CDR3: CASLGLAGGNEQFF. The CDR3, as DNA: TGTGCCAGCCTCGGACTAGCGGGGGGGAATGAGCAGTTCTTC.

This clone was counted a single time. At one end, the junction sequence differs from germline, possibly due to a read error. This rearrangement joins TRBV7-3 to TRBJ2-3, with 15 positions matching TRBD2. There are 20 residues in the CDR3. Germline values: CDR1 SGHTA, CDR2 FQGTGA. The CDR3 is CASSLTRPGLAGGPRYTQYF. For the CDR3, the DNA is TGTGCCAGCAGCCTAACACGCCCTGGACTAGCGGGGGGGCCACGATATACGCAGTATTTT.

This chain connects TRBV6-6 to TRBJ1-4; the D is unclear. The CDR3 loop spans 15 amino acids. Germline CDR1 reads MNHNY; CDR2 reads SVGAGI (reference sequence). Trimming removed 0 bases at V and 8 bases at J, with 13 bases between. The CDR3 sequence: CASSYSIGIGEKLFF. CDR3 nucleotide sequence: TGTGCCAGCAGTTACTCGATTGGGATTGGGGAAAAACTGTTTTTT.